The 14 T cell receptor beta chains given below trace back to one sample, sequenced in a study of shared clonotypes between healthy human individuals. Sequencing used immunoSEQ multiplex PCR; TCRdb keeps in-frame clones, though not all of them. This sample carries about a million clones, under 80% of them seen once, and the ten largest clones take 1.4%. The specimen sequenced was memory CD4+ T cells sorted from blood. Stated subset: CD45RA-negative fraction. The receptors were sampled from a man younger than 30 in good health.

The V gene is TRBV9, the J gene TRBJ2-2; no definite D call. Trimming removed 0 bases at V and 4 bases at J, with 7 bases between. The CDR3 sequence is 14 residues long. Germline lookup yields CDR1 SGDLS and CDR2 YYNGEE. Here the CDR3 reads CASSVGPGTGELFF. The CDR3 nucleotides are TGTGCCAGCAGCGTAGGGCCGGGCACCGGGGAGCTGTTTTTT. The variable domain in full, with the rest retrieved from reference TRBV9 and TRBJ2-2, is DSGVTQTPKHLITATGQRVTLRCSPRSGDLSVYWYQQSLDQGLQFLIQYYNGEERAKGNILERFSAQQFPDLHSELNLSSLELGDSALYFCASSVGPGTGELFFGEGSRLTVL.

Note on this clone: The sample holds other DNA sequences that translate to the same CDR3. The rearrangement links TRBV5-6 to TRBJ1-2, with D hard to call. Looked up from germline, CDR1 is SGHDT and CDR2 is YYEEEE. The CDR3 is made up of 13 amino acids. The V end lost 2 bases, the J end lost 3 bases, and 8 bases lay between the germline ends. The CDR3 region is CASSLTGDYGYTF. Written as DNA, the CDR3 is TGTGCCAGCAGCTTAACCGGGGACTATGGCTACACCTTC. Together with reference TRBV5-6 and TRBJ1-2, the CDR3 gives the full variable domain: DAGVTQSPTHLIKTRGQQVTLRCSPKSGHDTVSWYQQALGQGPQFIFQYYEEEERQRGNFPDRFSGHQFPNYSSELNVNALLLGDSALYLCASSLTGDYGYTFGSGTRLTVV.

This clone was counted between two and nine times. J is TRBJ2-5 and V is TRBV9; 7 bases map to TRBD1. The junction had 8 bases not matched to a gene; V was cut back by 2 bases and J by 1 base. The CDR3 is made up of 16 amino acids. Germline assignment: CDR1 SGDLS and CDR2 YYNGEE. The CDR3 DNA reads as TGTGCCAGCAGCGTCGACAGGGTTGGGTTCCAAGAGACCCAGTACTTC. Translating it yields CASSVDRVGFQETQYF. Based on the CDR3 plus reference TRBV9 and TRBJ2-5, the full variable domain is DSGVTQTPKHLITATGQRVTLRCSPRSGDLSVYWYQQSLDQGLQFLIQYYNGEERAKGNILERFSAQQFPDLHSELNLSSLELGDSALYFCASSVDRVGFQETQYFGPGTRLLVL.

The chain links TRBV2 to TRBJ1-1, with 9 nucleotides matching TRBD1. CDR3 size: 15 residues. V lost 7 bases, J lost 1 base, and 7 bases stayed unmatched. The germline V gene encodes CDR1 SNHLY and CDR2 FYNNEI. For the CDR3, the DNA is TGTGCCAGCAAGCCGGACAGGGGAGGGAACACTGAAGCTTTCTTT. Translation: CASKPDRGGNTEAFF.

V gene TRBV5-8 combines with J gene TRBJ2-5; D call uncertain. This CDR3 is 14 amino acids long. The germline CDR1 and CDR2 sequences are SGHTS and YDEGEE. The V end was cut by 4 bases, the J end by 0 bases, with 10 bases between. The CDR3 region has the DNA TGTGCCAGCAGCCATTGGGCGCACCAAGAGACCCAGTACTTC. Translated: CASSHWAHQETQYF.

CDR3 sequence reads: CASSLAAGVDNEQFF. Here the CDR3 DNA reads TGCGCCAGCAGCTTGGCAGCGGGAGTAGACAATGAGCAGTTCTTC. The V call is TRBV5-1, the J call TRBJ2-1, with TRBD2 matching 8 bases. CDR1 is SGHRS and CDR2 is YFSETQ in the germline V gene. This CDR3 is 15 amino acids long. V shed 0 bases, J shed 5 bases, and the junction held 4 bases outside the gene matches.

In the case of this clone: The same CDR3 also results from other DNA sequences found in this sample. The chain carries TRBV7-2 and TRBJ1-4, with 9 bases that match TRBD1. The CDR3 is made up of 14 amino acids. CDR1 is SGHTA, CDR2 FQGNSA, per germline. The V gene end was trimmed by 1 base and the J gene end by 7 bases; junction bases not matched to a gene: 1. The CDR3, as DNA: TGTGCCAGCAGCTTAGGACAGGGGGGTGAAAAACTGTTTTTT. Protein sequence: CASSLGQGGEKLFF.

The CDR3 loop is CASHPPGRVEGEAFF. The CDR3 nucleotides read TGTGCCAGCCATCCCCCCGGTAGGGTAGAGGGTGAAGCTTTCTTT. The chain links TRBV28 to TRBJ1-1; the D is unclear. Germline CDR1 reads MDHEN; CDR2 reads SYDVKM. The CDR3 is 15 amino acids. Trimming removed 8 bases from V and 7 bases from J, with 23 bases in between.

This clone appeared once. CDR3 loop: CANYPRGQSYNSPLHF. DNA of the CDR3: TGCGCCAACTACCCAAGGGGACAGTCCTATAATTCACCCCTCCACTTT. The V and J genes are TRBV10-1 and TRBJ1-6, with 7 bases lining up with TRBD1. The V segment lost 10 bases and the J segment 1 base; nucleotides outside the gene matches: 10. The CDR3 has 16 amino acids. Germline values: CDR1 WNHNN, CDR2 SYGVQD (reference sequence).

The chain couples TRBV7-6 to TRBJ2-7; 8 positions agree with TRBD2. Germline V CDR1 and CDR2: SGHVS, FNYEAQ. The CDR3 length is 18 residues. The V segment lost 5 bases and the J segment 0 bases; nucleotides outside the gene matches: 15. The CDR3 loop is CASSPVPGLGLSSYEQYF. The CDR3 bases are TGTGCCAGCAGCCCCGTCCCGGGACTAGGTTTGAGCTCCTACGAGCAGTACTTC. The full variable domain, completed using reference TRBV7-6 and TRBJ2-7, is GAGVSQSPRYKVTKRGQDVALRCDPISGHVSLYWYRQALGQGPEFLTYFNYEAQQDKSGLPNDRFSAERPEGSISTLTIQRTEQRDSAMYRCASSPVPGLGLSSYEQYFGPGTRLTVT.

The CDR3 coding sequence is TGTGCCAGCAGCCCAAACGGGGACAGGTCCAATGAAAAACTGTTTTTT. Translating gives CASSPNGDRSNEKLFF. V gene TRBV6-6 combines with J gene TRBJ1-4, with 8 nucleotides matching TRBD1. Germline-derived CDR1 and CDR2 are MNHNY and SVGAGI (reference sequence). V dropped 6 bases and J dropped 5; count of bases not matched to a gene: 11. This CDR3 contains 16 residues.

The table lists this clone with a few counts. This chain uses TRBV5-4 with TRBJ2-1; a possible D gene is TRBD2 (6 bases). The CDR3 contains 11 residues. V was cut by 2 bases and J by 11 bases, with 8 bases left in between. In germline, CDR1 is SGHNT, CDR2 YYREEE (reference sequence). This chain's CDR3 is CASSFGTQQFF. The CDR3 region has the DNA TGTGCCAGCAGCTTCGGGACTCAGCAGTTCTTC. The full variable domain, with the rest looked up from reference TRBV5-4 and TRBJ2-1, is ETGVTQSPTHLIKTRGQQVTLRCSSQSGHNTVSWYQQALGQGPQFIFQYYREEENGRGNFPPRFSGLQFPNYSSELNVNALELDDSALYLCASSFGTQQFFGPGTRLTVL.

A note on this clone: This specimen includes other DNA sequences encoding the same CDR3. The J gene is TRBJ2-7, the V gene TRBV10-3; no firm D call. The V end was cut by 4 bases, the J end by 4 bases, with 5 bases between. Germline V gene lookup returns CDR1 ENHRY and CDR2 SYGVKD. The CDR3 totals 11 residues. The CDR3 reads CAISATYEQYF. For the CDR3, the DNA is TGTGCCATCAGTGCGACTTACGAGCAGTACTTC.

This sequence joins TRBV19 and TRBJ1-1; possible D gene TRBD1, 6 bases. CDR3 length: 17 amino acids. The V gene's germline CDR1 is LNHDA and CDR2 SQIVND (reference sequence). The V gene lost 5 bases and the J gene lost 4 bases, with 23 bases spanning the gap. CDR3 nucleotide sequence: TGTGCCAGTAGTCCCCAGCGGGGGCGAGGAAAAAGCACTGAAGCTTTCTTT. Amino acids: CASSPQRGRGKSTEAFF.